This T cell receptor beta chain comes out of a study of beta chain features in type 1 diabetes. Study summary: The examined sorted cells totaled around 100 million across samples. General study results and limits: In all four CD4+ subsets, TCRB CDR3 length was significantly, moderately reduced in type 1 diabetes.

Note on this clone: Its antigen is not known.

Every isolated RNA sample was fully reverse transcribed, so sequencing captured expressed TCRB transcripts. The data were produced by immunoSEQ multiplex PCR, yet TCRdb's version contains in-frame clones alone and is incomplete. The profile shows 150,000 or so clones, about 8.3% of them singletons. V trimming: 4 bases; J trimming: 3 bases; junction bases outside the gene matches: 9. CDR1 and CDR2 from the germline V gene are SGHRS and YFSETQ. The CDR3 consists of 16 residues. In all sorted populations, purity surpassed 98%. Sequencing input: central memory CD4+ T cells from blood. The source is a woman aged 18 to 35 with type 1 diabetes. This rearrangement joins TRBV5-1 to TRBJ2-3; 9 positions match TRBD1. The CDR3 spells CASSPETGGQTDTQYF. As DNA, the CDR3 is TGCGCCAGCAGCCCCGAGACAGGGGGTCAGACAGATACGCAGTATTTT.